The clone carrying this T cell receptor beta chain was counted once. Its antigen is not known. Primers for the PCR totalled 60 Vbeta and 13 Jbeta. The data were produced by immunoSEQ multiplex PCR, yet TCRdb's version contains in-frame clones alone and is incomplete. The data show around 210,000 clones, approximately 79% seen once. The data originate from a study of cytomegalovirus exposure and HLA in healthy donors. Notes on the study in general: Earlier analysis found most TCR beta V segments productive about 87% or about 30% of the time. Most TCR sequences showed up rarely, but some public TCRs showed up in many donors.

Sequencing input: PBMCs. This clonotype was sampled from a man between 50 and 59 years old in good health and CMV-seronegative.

The CDR3 spells CASSQGTSGFYEQYF. The CDR3 region has the DNA TGTGCCAGCAGTCAAGGGACTAGCGGGTTCTACGAGCAGTACTTC. The J gene is TRBJ2-5, the V gene TRBV2, with TRBD2 matching 12 bases. The J call could be wrong; TRBJ2-7 is a better fit for the DNA end. The CDR3 is made up of 15 amino acids. Germline CDR1 SNHLY, CDR2 FYNNEI.